The TCR beta chain under discussion was sequenced for a study of blood T cell repertoires in COVID-19. In the study overall: The United States, Italy and Spain supplied acute and convalescent COVID-19 samples.

Trimming shortened V by 1 base and J by 1 base, and 16 bases separated the two germline ends. The CDR3 consists of 18 residues. Germline V gives CDR1 SEHNR, CDR2 FQNEAQ (reference sequence). Original data processing: Researchers report that nucleated cell counts were estimated from reference gene primer amplification. Here immunoSEQ multiplex PCR was the method, and the copy in TCRdb shows in-frame clones only, minus some. The DNA gave D and trimming, while V, J and clone size come from that table. The repertoire holds about 200,000 clones, with approximately 80% as singletons. The TCR was taken from a woman of 80 years or more with acute or convalescent COVID-19. The chain uses TRBV7-9 and TRBJ2-2, with a possible D match to TRBD1 (5 bases). The sequenced material came from peripheral blood. CDR3 sequence: CASSLERGQGRNTGELFF. The CDR3, as DNA: TGTGCCAGCAGCTTAGAAAGGGGTCAGGGTCGGAACACCGGGGAGCTGTTTTTT.